The 6 T cell receptor beta chains below come from one sample, sequenced in a study of T-cell reconstitution after alpha-beta-depleted transplantation in children. During its preparation, the TCRbeta library received unique molecular identifiers. MiXCR, applied by TCRdb to the PCR reads, yields one record per CDR3 protein. The sample holds hundreds of thousands of distinct CDR3 sequences, approximately 12% seen once. The input for sequencing was PBMCs, taken from the stem cell graft. These receptors all stem from a human donor who donated a stem cell graft to a child with Fanconi anemia.

This clonotype was observed a few times. This rearrangement joins TRBV28 to TRBJ1-1; unclear D gene. Germline assignment: CDR1 MDHEN and CDR2 SYDVKM. V lost 6 bases and J lost 4, with 15 bases in between. This CDR3 contains 14 residues. The chain's CDR3 is CASSLSGPLTEAFF. In DNA, the CDR3 is TGTGCCAGCAGCCTATCCGGGCCCCTCACTGAAGCTTTCTTT.

Concerning this clonotype: A much larger clone lies one base from this, so it may be a read error. The chain uses TRBV20-1 and TRBJ2-7; weak D call: TRBD1 (5 bases). CDR1 and CDR2 (germline): DFQATT, SNEGSKA (reference sequence). Trimming removed 5 bases at V and 5 bases at J, with 22 bases between. There are 15 residues in the CDR3. The DNA for the CDR3 is TGCAGTGCTGTAAGAGCTGGTGGCAGGGCCCACGAGCAGTACTTC. Translating it yields CSAVRAGGRAHEQYF.

This clonotype showed up many times. The CDR3 region is CASRQGPEKLFF. CDR3 nucleotides: TGTGCCAGCAGACAGGGGCCGGAAAAACTGTTTTTT. The chain couples TRBV28 to TRBJ1-4, with 7 nucleotides matching TRBD1. Trimming removed 6 bases from V and 8 bases from J; junction bases left unmatched: 3. Germline V gene lookup returns CDR1 MDHEN and CDR2 SYDVKM. There are 12 residues in the CDR3. The full variable domain, rest sourced from reference TRBV28 and TRBJ1-4, is DVKVTQSSRYLVKRTGEKVFLECVQDMDHENMFWYRQDPGLGLRLIYFSYDVKMKEKGDIPEGYSVSREKKERFSLILESASTNQTSMYLCASRQGPEKLFFGSGTQLSVL.

As for this clonotype: A read error is possible here, since a much larger clone lies one base away. The chain couples TRBV12-3 or TRBV12-4 to TRBJ1-1, with a possible D match to TRBD1 (5 bases). V was cut by 7 bases and J by 0 bases, with 9 bases left in between. This CDR3 is built from 13 residues. In DNA form, the CDR3 reads TGTGCCAGCAATAAACAGGTGAACACTGAAGCTTTCTTT. Encoded protein: CASNKQVNTEAFF.

DNA of the CDR3: TGTGCCAGCAGCCAAGATCAGCGGGGGGCTTTACAAGAGACCCAGTACTTC. Protein product: CASSQDQRGALQETQYF. J is TRBJ2-5 and V is TRBV4-2; 9 bases agree with TRBD2. The ends lost 0 bases at V and 2 bases at J; junction bases unmatched: 7. This CDR3 spans 17 amino acids. In germline, CDR1 is LGHNA, CDR2 YNFKEQ.

The table lists this clonotype with many counts. This chain connects TRBV5-8 to TRBJ1-1; D unresolved. The germline V gene encodes CDR1 SGHTS and CDR2 YDEGEE. V shed 1 base and J shed 3 bases, with 7 bases lying between them. The CDR3 is made up of 13 amino acids. Here the CDR3 reads CASSLRWDTEAFF. The CDR3 nucleotides read TGTGCCAGCAGCTTGCGTTGGGACACTGAAGCTTTCTTT. The full variable domain, with the rest looked up from reference TRBV5-8 and TRBJ1-1, is EAGVTQSPTHLIKTRGQQATLRCSPISGHTSVYWYQQALGLGLQFLLWYDEGEERNRGNFPPRFSGRQFPNYSSELNVNALELEDSALYLCASSLRWDTEAFFGQGTRLTVV.